A selection of T cell receptor beta chains follows, all from one sample in a study of T cell responses to AZD1222 COVID-19 vaccine. The assay was immunoSEQ multiplex PCR, and TCRdb's table has in-frame clones only and misses some. The sample shows about 130,000 clones, around 90% of them seen only once. Sequences were derived from peripheral blood, sampled 28 days after the second AZD1222 dose. Receptors originate from an adult who received the AZD1222 COVID-19 vaccine. Both conserved end residues are part of each CDR3. The D gene is left open where the match is weak. A row's size may be missing; if present it is once, few, many or a size class.

v_call,clone_size,j_call,d_call,cdr3_nt,cdr3_aa
TRBV7-3,NA,TRBJ2-3,TRBD1,TGTGCCAGCAGCCCGACAGGGGATTTGACAGATACGCAGTATTTT,CASSPTGDLTDTQYF
TRBV7-2,NA,TRBJ1-1,TRBD1,TGTGCCAGCAGGATGACAGGGCGGAACACTGAAGCTTTCTTT,CASRMTGRNTEAFF
TRBV2,NA,TRBJ1-2,NA,TGTGCCAGCAGTGATAATGATTGGAATGGCTACACCTTC,CASSDNDWNGYTF
TRBV27,NA,TRBJ2-1,TRBD2,TGTGCCAGCAGTAGGAGGGGGACTAGCGGGAGAAGAGAGCAGTTCTTC,CASSRRGTSGRREQFF
TRBV5-1,NA,TRBJ2-5,TRBD1,TGCGCCAGCAGCCGGGACAGGGAACACGAGACCCAGTACTTC,CASSRDREHETQYF
TRBV29-1,NA,TRBJ2-2,NA,TGCAGCGCTGCGGAGGATTCCATAGCCGGGGAGCTGTTTTTT,CSAAEDSIAGELFF
TRBV19,many,TRBJ1-5,NA,TGTGCCAGTAGGACTCTAAAACAGGGCGAAGCGCCCCAGCATTTT,CASRTLKQGEAPQHF
TRBV7-6,NA,TRBJ2-2,TRBD2,TGTGCCAGCAGCTTTGTAGCGGGAGGCACCGGGGAGCTGTTTTTT,CASSFVAGGTGELFF
TRBV6-5,NA,TRBJ1-2,NA,TGTGCCAGCACTCCCGAGAGACAGTTCTATGGCTACACCTTC,CASTPERQFYGYTF
TRBV11-3,few,TRBJ2-2,NA,TGTGCCAGCAGCTTAGATCTTGAACGGGAGCTGTTTTTT,CASSLDLERELFF
TRBV27,NA,TRBJ2-7,NA,TGTGCCAGCTCCTCGAGGGGGGGCTACTACGAGCAGTACTTC,CASSSRGGYYEQYF
TRBV7-2,NA,TRBJ1-1,TRBD1,TGTGCCAGCAGCCGACAGGGGAACACTGAAGCTTTCTTT,CASSRQGNTEAFF
TRBV15,once,TRBJ1-2,TRBD1,TGTGCCACCAGCAGAGACCGGGACAGGTTATATGGCTACACCTTC,CATSRDRDRLYGYTF
TRBV7-8,NA,TRBJ1-5,NA,TGTGCCAGCAGCCCAAACAGGGATCAGCCCCAGCATTTT,CASSPNRDQPQHF
TRBV7-9,NA,TRBJ1-4,NA,TGTGCCAGCAGCTTCGGGGCTGGCGACGAAAAACTGTTTTTT,CASSFGAGDEKLFF
TRBV19,NA,TRBJ2-5,NA,TGTGCCAGTAGTATTCGTTTTAGCAGGGAAGAGACCCAGTACTTC,CASSIRFSREETQYF
TRBV12-3/TRBV12-4,NA,TRBJ2-5,NA,TGTGCCAGCGGGGGGGCCCAAGAGACCCAGTACTTC,CASGGAQETQYF
TRBV6-4,NA,TRBJ1-5,NA,TGTGCCAGCAGTGACTCGTTGAGTCAGCCCCAGCATTTT,CASSDSLSQPQHF
TRBV3-1/TRBV3-2,many,TRBJ1-2,NA,TGTGCCAGCAGCCCTCCCCAGGGGCGCGAGGGCTACACCTTC,CASSPPQGREGYTF
TRBV4-3,NA,TRBJ2-2,TRBD2,TGCGCCAGCAGCCAAGAGGCCATTAGCGGGGGAGGTACCGGGGAGCTGTTTTTT,CASSQEAISGGGTGELFF
TRBV3-1/TRBV3-2,NA,TRBJ1-1,NA,TGTGCCAGCAGCCAAGAAGGGACAAACACTGAAGCTTTCTTT,CASSQEGTNTEAFF
TRBV11-2,NA,TRBJ2-7,NA,TGTGCCAGCAGCTTACCGACCTACGAGCAGTACTTC,CASSLPTYEQYF
TRBV11-3,NA,TRBJ2-7,NA,TGTGCCAGCAGCCGGGCCGGGGACCGCTCCTACGAGCAGTACTTC,CASSRAGDRSYEQYF
TRBV3-1/TRBV3-2,NA,TRBJ2-7,TRBD2,TGTGCCAGCAGCCTAGGGGAGGGACTAGCGTCCTACGAGCAGTACTTC,CASSLGEGLASYEQYF
TRBV19,NA,TRBJ1-3,TRBD1,TGTGCCAGTAGAACGACAGGGGCCTCTGGAAACACCATATATTTT,CASRTTGASGNTIYF
TRBV10-3,NA,TRBJ2-1,NA,TGTGCCATCAGTGAGGCGGGTACCTACAATGAGCAGTTCTTC,CAISEAGTYNEQFF
TRBV9,NA,TRBJ1-2,NA,TGTGCCAGCAGCGTCGACCCGAGTGGGGATGGCTACACCTTC,CASSVDPSGDGYTF
TRBV29-1,NA,TRBJ2-7,NA,TGCAGCGTTGAAGAACGGAGAGGGGTTTACTACGAGCAGTACTTC,CSVEERRGVYYEQYF
TRBV5-1,NA,TRBJ2-1,TRBD2,TGCGCCAGCAGCCCAGTAGCGGGAGGGGTCGATGAGCAGTTCTTC,CASSPVAGGVDEQFF